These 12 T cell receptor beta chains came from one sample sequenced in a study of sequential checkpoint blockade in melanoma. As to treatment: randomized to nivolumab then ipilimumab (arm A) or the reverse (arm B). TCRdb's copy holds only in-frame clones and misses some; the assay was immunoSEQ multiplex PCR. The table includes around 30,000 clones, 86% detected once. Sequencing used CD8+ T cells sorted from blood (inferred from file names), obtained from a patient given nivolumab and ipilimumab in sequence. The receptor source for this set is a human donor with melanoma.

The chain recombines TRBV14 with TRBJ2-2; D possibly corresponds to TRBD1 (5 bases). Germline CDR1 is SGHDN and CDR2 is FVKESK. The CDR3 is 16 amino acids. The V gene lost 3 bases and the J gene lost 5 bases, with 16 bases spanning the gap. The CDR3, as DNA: TGTGCCAGCAGCCAGACCAGGGAATCTCTGACCGGGGAGCTGTTTTTT. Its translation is CASSQTRESLTGELFF. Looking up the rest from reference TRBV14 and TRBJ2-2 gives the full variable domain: EAGVTQFPSHSVIEKGQTVTLRCDPISGHDNLYWYRRVMGKEIKFLLHFVKESKQDESGMPNNRFLAERTGGTYSTLKVQPAELEDSGVYFCASSQTRESLTGELFFGEGSRLTVL.

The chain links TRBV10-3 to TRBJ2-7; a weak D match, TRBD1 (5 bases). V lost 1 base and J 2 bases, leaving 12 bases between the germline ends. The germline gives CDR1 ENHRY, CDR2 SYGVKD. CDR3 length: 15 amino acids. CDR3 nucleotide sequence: TGTGCCATCAGTGAGTACGTTAGGGGAACCTACGAGCAGTACTTC. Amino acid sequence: CAISEYVRGTYEQYF.

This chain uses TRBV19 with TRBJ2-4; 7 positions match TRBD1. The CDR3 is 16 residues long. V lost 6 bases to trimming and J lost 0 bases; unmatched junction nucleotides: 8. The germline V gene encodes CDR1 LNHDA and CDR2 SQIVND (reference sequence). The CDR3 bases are TGTGCCAGTAGCGGACAGGCCCCCCTAGCCAAAAACATTCAGTACTTC. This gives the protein CASSGQAPLAKNIQYF.

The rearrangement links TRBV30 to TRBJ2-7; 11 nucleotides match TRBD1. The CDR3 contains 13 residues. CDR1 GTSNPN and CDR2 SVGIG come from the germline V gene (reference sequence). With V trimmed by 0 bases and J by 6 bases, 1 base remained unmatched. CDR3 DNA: TGTGCCTGGAGTGTAGGGACAGGGGGCGAGCAGTACTTC. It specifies CAWSVGTGGEQYF.

The CDR3 DNA sequence: TGTGCCAGTAGTACCGGGACTAGCTCCGGGGCCAACGTCCTGACTTTC. Its protein is CASSTGTSSGANVLTF. The gene calls are TRBV19 and TRBJ2-6; TRBD2 agrees at 9 bases. Germline CDR1 is LNHDA and CDR2 is SQIVND (reference sequence). The CDR3 runs to 16 residues. V gave up 4 bases and J gave up 4 bases; unmatched junction bases: 5. Combining the CDR3 with reference TRBV19 and TRBJ2-6 gives the whole variable domain DGGITQSPKYLFRKEGQNVTLSCEQNLNHDAMYWYRQDPGQGLRLIYYSQIVNDFQKGDIAEGYSVSREKKESFPLTVTSAQKNPTAFYLCASSTGTSSGANVLTFGAGSRLTVL.

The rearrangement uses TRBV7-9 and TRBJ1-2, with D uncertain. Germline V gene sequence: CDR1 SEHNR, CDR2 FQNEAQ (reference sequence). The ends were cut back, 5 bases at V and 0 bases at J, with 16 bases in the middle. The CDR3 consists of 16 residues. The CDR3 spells CASSRLIVEANYGYTF. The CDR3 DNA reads TGTGCCAGCAGCCGGTTGATCGTGGAGGCTAACTATGGCTACACCTTC.

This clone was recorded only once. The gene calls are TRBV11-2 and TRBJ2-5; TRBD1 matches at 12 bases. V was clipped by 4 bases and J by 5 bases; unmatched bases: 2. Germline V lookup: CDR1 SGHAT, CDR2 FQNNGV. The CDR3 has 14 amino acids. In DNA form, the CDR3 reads TGTGCCAGCAGCTGGGACAGGGGGCTTGAGACCCAGTACTTC. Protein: CASSWDRGLETQYF. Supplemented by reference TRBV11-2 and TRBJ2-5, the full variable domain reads EAGVAQSPRYKIIEKRQSVAFWCNPISGHATLYWYQQILGQGPKLLIQFQNNGVVDDSQLPKDRFSAERLKGVDSTLKIQPAKLEDSAVYLCASSWDRGLETQYFGPGTRLLVL.

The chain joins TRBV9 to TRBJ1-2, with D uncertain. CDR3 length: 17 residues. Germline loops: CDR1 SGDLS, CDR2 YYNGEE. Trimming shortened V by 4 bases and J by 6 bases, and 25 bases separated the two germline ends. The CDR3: CASSINHHRPQVHGYTF. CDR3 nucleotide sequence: TGTGCCAGCAGCATAAACCATCACCGGCCGCAGGTCCATGGCTACACCTTC.

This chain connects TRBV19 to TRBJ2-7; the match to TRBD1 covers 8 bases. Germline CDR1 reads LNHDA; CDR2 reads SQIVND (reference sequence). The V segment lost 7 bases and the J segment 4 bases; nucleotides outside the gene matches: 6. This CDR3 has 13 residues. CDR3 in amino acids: CASTGQGPYEQYF. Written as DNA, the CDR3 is TGTGCCAGTACCGGACAGGGCCCGTACGAGCAGTACTTC.

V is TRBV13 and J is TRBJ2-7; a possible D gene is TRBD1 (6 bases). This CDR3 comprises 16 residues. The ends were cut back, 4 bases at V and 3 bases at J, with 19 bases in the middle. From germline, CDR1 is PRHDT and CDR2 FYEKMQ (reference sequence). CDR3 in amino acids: CASSSKRSGVDYEQYF. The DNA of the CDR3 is TGTGCCAGCAGCTCAAAGAGGTCAGGGGTGGACTACGAGCAGTACTTC.

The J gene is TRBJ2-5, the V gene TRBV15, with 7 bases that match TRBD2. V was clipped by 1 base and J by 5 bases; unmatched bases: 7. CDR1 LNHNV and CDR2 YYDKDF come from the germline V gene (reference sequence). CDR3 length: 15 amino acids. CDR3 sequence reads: CATSRAQSGAETQYF. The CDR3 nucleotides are TGTGCCACCAGCAGAGCCCAAAGCGGGGCTGAGACCCAGTACTTC.

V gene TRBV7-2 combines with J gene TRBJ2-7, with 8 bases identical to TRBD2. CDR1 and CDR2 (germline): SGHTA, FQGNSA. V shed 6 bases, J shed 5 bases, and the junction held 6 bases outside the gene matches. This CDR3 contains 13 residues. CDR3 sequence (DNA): TGTGCCAGCAGAGCTAGCGGGCGGGACGAGCAGTACTTC. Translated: CASRASGRDEQYF.